This is a list of T cell receptor beta chains from one sample in a study of blood T cell repertoires in COVID-19. Using immunoSEQ multiplex PCR, the repertoire was profiled, and TCRdb retains in-frame clones only, with some absent. The repertoire includes some 340,000 clones, 90% of them detected once, and roughly 3.6% sits in the top ten. Sequencing used PBMCs or T cells enriched from blood (not recorded which). The receptor source for this set is a woman aged 25 to 39 who had been exposed to COVID-19. The CDR3 runs from the conserved cysteine through the conserved F or W. A D gene is named only where the DNA matches it firmly. Expanded clones get a size class; other rows say once, few or many, or leave the size out.

j_call d_call clone_size v_call cdr3_nt cdr3_aa
TRBJ2-1 NA NA TRBV14 TGTGCCAGCAGCGGTGGCGGGTCGCTCTACAATGAGCAGTTCTTC CASSGGGSLYNEQFF
TRBJ1-2 NA NA TRBV6-5 TGTGCCAGCAGTTACTCGACTTACTATGGCTACACCTTC CASSYSTYYGYTF
TRBJ1-2 NA NA TRBV12-3/TRBV12-4 TGTGCCACGCAAGGGGCCGGTGACTATGGCTACACCTTC CATQGAGDYGYTF
TRBJ2-1 NA NA TRBV12-3/TRBV12-4 TGTGCCAGCAGTCCGAGGGTCCCTCGTGAGCAGTTCTTC CASSPRVPREQFF
TRBJ2-2 NA NA TRBV25-1 TGTGCCACCATCTCTACGAACACCGGGGAGCTGTTTTTT CATISTNTGELFF
TRBJ2-3 NA NA TRBV5-1 TGCGCCAGCAGCTTTGAAGAGGGCGATACGCAGTATTTT CASSFEEGDTQYF
TRBJ2-5 NA NA TRBV5-6 TGTGCCAGCAGCTTTCGCGTATGGACAGTGGCAGAGACCCAGTACTTC CASSFRVWTVAETQYF
TRBJ2-7 TRBD2 NA TRBV7-2 TGTGCCAGCAGCTTAACCGGGACTAGGGATTACGAGCAGTACTTC CASSLTGTRDYEQYF
TRBJ1-6 NA NA TRBV6-1 TGTGCCAGCAGTGAAAGTCGAGGCTTTTTACGGTGGTATTCACCCCTCCACTTT CASSESRGFLRWYSPLHF
TRBJ2-1 TRBD1 once TRBV2 TGTGCCAGCAACCATGGACAGGGGGATTACAATGAGCAGTTCTTC CASNHGQGDYNEQFF
TRBJ2-5 TRBD2 once TRBV2 TGTGCCAGCAGTGCACCCACAGGGACTAGCGGGGCACAAGAGACCCAGTACTTC CASSAPTGTSGAQETQYF
TRBJ1-1 NA NA TRBV29-1 TGCAGCGTTGATCAGGGGAACACTGAAGCTTTCTTT CSVDQGNTEAFF
TRBJ1-1 NA NA TRBV4-3 TGCGCCAGCAGCCAAGAGACAACACAGAAAATGAACACTGAAGCTTTCTTT CASSQETTQKMNTEAFF
TRBJ2-7 NA NA TRBV15 TGTGCCACCAGCGGTTCAGTCGCCAGCTCCTACGAGCAGTACTTC CATSGSVASSYEQYF
TRBJ2-7 NA many TRBV29-1 TGCAGCGTTGACCGACCCGGGGACGAGCAGTACTTC CSVDRPGDEQYF
TRBJ1-5 NA NA TRBV27 TGTGCCAGCAGTTTATCCCCCGGGGGCAATCAGCCCCAGCATTTT CASSLSPGGNQPQHF
TRBJ1-1 NA NA TRBV29-1 TGCAGCGTTGAAGAAAGCAGGGTGTACGACACTGAAGCTTTCTTT CSVEESRVYDTEAFF
TRBJ2-6 NA NA TRBV9 TGTGCCAGCAGCGATTCACAGGGTTCCGTCTCTGGGGCCAACGTCCTGACTTTC CASSDSQGSVSGANVLTF
TRBJ1-1 NA NA TRBV7-2 TGTGCCAGCAGCTTAGTGCAGGACACTGAAGCTTTCTTT CASSLVQDTEAFF
TRBJ1-5 TRBD1 NA TRBV19 TGTGCCACTACCGGGACAGGGGTCGGACAGCCCCAGCATTTT CATTGTGVGQPQHF
TRBJ1-6 NA NA TRBV7-8 TGTGCCAGCAGCCACTCCGGGACACATCAGATTTTT CASSHSGTHQIF
TRBJ2-4 TRBD1 NA TRBV7-2 TGTGCCAGCAGCCTCGGACAGGGGTCGTACATTCAGTACTTC CASSLGQGSYIQYF
TRBJ2-3 NA NA TRBV9 TGTGCCAGCAGCGTAGGTCTCTTGCGGGGCACAGATACGCAGTATTTT CASSVGLLRGTDTQYF
TRBJ1-4 NA NA TRBV18 TGTGCCAGCTCATCGTGGGCCGACCCTAATGAAAAACTGTTTTTT CASSSWADPNEKLFF
TRBJ2-7 TRBD1 once TRBV18 TGTGCCAGCTCACCACCCCCGCCCGGGACAGGTTTATCCGAGCAGTACTTC CASSPPPPGTGLSEQYF
TRBJ1-3 NA NA TRBV4-1 TGCGCCAGCAGCCAAGATACGCGACGGAGCTCTGGAAACACCATATATTTT CASSQDTRRSSGNTIYF
TRBJ1-5 NA NA TRBV24-1 TGTGCCACCCAAGGACAGACTAATAGCAATCAGCCCCAGCATTTT CATQGQTNSNQPQHF
TRBJ2-2 TRBD2 NA TRBV18 TGTGCCAGCTCACCGGGACTAGCAAACACCGGGGAGCTGTTTTTT CASSPGLANTGELFF
TRBJ1-1 NA few TRBV24-1 TGTGCCACCAGTGATCCCCTAAGGAGGGCCGGAGCTTTCTTT CATSDPLRRAGAFF
TRBJ2-7 TRBD1 NA TRBV4-2 TGTGCCAGCGGAGACAGGGGGTACGAGCAGTACTTC CASGDRGYEQYF
TRBJ1-1 NA NA TRBV23-1 TGCGCCAGCAGTCAACCCTTGGGAGCGAACACTGAAGCTTTCTTT CASSQPLGANTEAFF
TRBJ1-5 NA NA TRBV30 TGTGCCTGCACTTGGGGGCAAGGTCAGCCCCAGCATTTT CACTWGQGQPQHF
TRBJ1-5 NA once TRBV19 TGTGCCAGTAGTAAGATCACACAGGCCCCCTTCTTGCAGCCCCAGCATTTT CASSKITQAPFLQPQHF
TRBJ1-2 TRBD1 NA TRBV19 TGTGCCAGTAGTACCCGGACAGGGCACTATGGCTACACCTTC CASSTRTGHYGYTF
TRBJ1-1 NA NA TRBV9 TGTGCCAGCAGCGCCCCAGGGAGCCGCGGGAATGAAGCTTTCTTT CASSAPGSRGNEAFF
TRBJ2-7 NA few TRBV7-8 TGTGCCAGCAGCTTAGAGGGGCAATACGAGCAGTACTTC CASSLEGQYEQYF
TRBJ1-2 NA NA TRBV27 TGTGCCAGCAGTTCCCAGCGGGTTGAGAGGGATGGCTACACCTTC CASSSQRVERDGYTF
TRBJ1-2 NA NA TRBV12-3/TRBV12-4 TGTGCCAGCAGTCCCCAGGGGCATGGCTACACCTTC CASSPQGHGYTF
TRBJ2-7 TRBD1 NA TRBV6-2/TRBV6-3 TGTGCCAGCAGCCACCCGACAGGGACGGCCTACGAGCAGTACTTC CASSHPTGTAYEQYF
TRBJ1-6 NA NA TRBV5-5 TGTGCCAGCAGCTTGGCTTACAGGGACATTAGTTCACCCCTCCACTTT CASSLAYRDISSPLHF
TRBJ2-2 NA NA TRBV9 TGTGCCAGCAGCGTAGCTGACTTAAACACCGGGGAGCTGTTTTTT CASSVADLNTGELFF